This TCR beta chain was captured in a study of blood T cell repertoires in COVID-19. Across the whole study: Acute and convalescent COVID-19 samples came from the United States, Italy and Spain.

Sequencing used immunoSEQ multiplex PCR; TCRdb keeps in-frame clones, though not all of them. Counted here are around 330,000 clones, under 90% occurring once; the ten biggest clones make up approximately 5%. The germline V and J ends were trimmed by 4 bases and 6 bases, with 19 bases remaining between them. The CDR3 has 15 amino acids. Germline V CDR1 and CDR2: LGHDT, YNNKEL (reference sequence). Sequenced input: PBMCs or T cells enriched from blood (not recorded which). This receptor was taken from a man between 60 and 75 years old who had recovered from COVID-19. The chain joins TRBV3-1 (or the pseudogene TRBV3-2) to TRBJ2-7, with D perhaps matching TRBD2 (7 bases). The CDR3 bases are TGTGCCAGCAGCCCTAGGGGAGGGGGAAGTGCCGAGCAGTACTTC. Translated, it gives CASSPRGGGSAEQYF.